The 4 T cell receptor beta chains reported below all come from one sample, sequenced in a study of regulatory T cells in long-lasting Graves disease (dated by TCRdb to the early 2020s). Libraries were constructed by multiplex PCR. TCRdb lists the instrument as Illumina HiSeq 4000. To build TCR beta libraries, CDR3 regions were amplified by Arm-PCR using iRepertoire HTBI primers. TCRdb trimmed public reads at Q25 via fastp, called clones via MiXCR and kept in-frame beta chains. Each entry is one CDR3 protein sequence, shown with its most common DNA and genes. Here the sample has 400,000 to 550,000 distinct CDR3 sequences; around 17% occur a single time. Clones ranked in the top ten supply 23% of the sample. Per the publication, the time point label means: newly diagnosed GD, antithyroid drugs for less than 3 months. RNA was extracted from PBMCs in TRIzol for both TCR sequencing and RNA sequencing. The sample also formed part of further work on T cells in Graves' hyperthyroidism and ophthalmopathy.

The sequenced sample was peripheral blood mononuclear cells (PBMCs), obtained at new diagnosis, from a patient treated with antithyroid drugs. Receptor source: a woman between 18 and 29 years old with Graves disease. Donor details come from another sample of the same person, matched by shared clones.

This clonotype was seen at least ten times. J is TRBJ2-1 and V is TRBV14; D is possibly TRBD1 or TRBD2 (6 bases each). The CDR3 length is 15 residues. CDR1 SGHDN and CDR2 FVKESK come from the germline V gene. Between the trimmed V and J ends, which lost 3 bases and 10 bases, there was a span of 19 bases. The CDR3 spells CASSQGAGLQFEQFF. The CDR3 DNA follows: TGTGCCAGCAGCCAGGGGGCAGGACTACAGTTCGAGCAGTTCTTC.

The chain couples TRBV27 to TRBJ2-3; TRBD2 aligns across 8 bases. V lost 6 bases, J lost 3 bases, and 11 bases stayed unmatched. The germline gives CDR1 MNHEY, CDR2 SMNVEV (reference sequence). The CDR3 consists of 16 residues. The CDR3 protein is CASRKPAGDLTDTQYF. Here the CDR3 DNA reads TGTGCCAGCAGGAAGCCAGCGGGAGACCTTACAGATACGCAGTATTTT.

This clonotype has a handful of counts. This chain connects TRBV4-1 to TRBJ2-7, with TRBD2 as a possible D gene (5 bases). Germline CDR1 reads MGHRA; CDR2 reads YSYEKL. CDR3 length: 15 amino acids. Deletions cut 4 bases from V and 4 bases from J, with 17 bases between. The CDR3 sequence: CASSLAWTGSYEQYF. CDR3 in DNA: TGCGCCAGCAGCCTAGCGTGGACTGGTTCTTACGAGCAGTACTTC.

The chain joins TRBV7-8 to TRBJ2-2; D uncertain. The germline V gene encodes CDR1 SGHVS and CDR2 FQNEAQ. This CDR3 contains 14 residues. V lost 6 bases and J lost 5, with 13 bases in between. The chain's CDR3 is CASSSQRVTGELFF. In DNA form, the CDR3 reads TGTGCCAGCAGTAGCCAGCGAGTTACCGGGGAGCTGTTTTTT.